The rows below give T cell receptor beta chains drawn from one sample of a study of T cells in Graves' hyperthyroidism and ophthalmopathy. TCRdb itself ran the multiplex PCR reads through MiXCR, one entry per CDR3 protein. Of 95,000 to 110,000 distinct CDR3 sequences listed, approximately 15% are singletons. Sequences were obtained from blood. These receptors all stem from a woman between 50 and 59 years old with Graves' hyperthyroidism. The CDR3 runs from the conserved cysteine through the conserved F or W. Fields, in order: clone size, D gene, V gene, J gene, CDR3 DNA, CDR3 protein. The D gene is left open where the match is weak. Clone size, where shown, is once, few, many, or a class for clones that have expanded.

>few|NA|TRBV4-1|TRBJ2-3
TGCGCCAGCAGCTCTAGCGTAGGGTTTAGCACAGATACGCAGTATTTT
CASSSSVGFSTDTQYF
>NA|NA|TRBV6-1|TRBJ2-7
TGTGCCAGCGCGTTGATGGGGGCGTTGACCTACGAGCAGTACTTC
CASALMGALTYEQYF
>many|TRBD1|TRBV28|TRBJ1-2
TGTGCCAGCAGTCCTGACAGGGTCCGTTTGGGCTACACCTTC
CASSPDRVRLGYTF
>many|TRBD2|TRBV29-1|TRBJ2-1
TGCAGCGTGGGAGGCAGTACTAGCGGGAGCTCCTACAATGAGCAGTTCTTC
CSVGGSTSGSSYNEQFF
>many|TRBD2|TRBV7-9|TRBJ2-3
TGTGCCGGTCAAAAAGGACTAGCGAGGATCACAGATACGCAGTATTTT
CAGQKGLARITDTQYF
>NA|NA|TRBV14|TRBJ2-2
TGTGCCAGCAGCCGTGGGTCGGCGGCGAACACCGGGGAGCTGTTTTTT
CASSRGSAANTGELFF
>many|NA|TRBV20-1|TRBJ1-5
TGCAGTGCTAGTATGGGGGGCAATCAGCCCCAGCATTTT
CSASMGGNQPQHF
>many|NA|TRBV7-6|TRBJ2-1
TGTGCCAGCAGCACGGGTTGGGGTACTGAGCAGTTCTTC
CASSTGWGTEQFF
>NA|TRBD1|TRBV13|TRBJ2-3
TGCGCCAGCAGCGCGGCCCAGGGGGCGCATCTCACAGATACGCAGTATTTT
CASSAAQGAHLTDTQYF
>many|NA|TRBV6-1|TRBJ2-6
TGTGCCAGCAGTGCGCCGTCGGCAGGGGTCGGTGTCCTGACTTTC
CASSAPSAGVGVLTF
>many|NA|TRBV29-1|TRBJ2-1
TGCAGCGTTGCTGGATGGGAACGGTCCTACAATGAGCAGTTCTTC
CSVAGWERSYNEQFF
>many|NA|TRBV3-1|TRBJ1-6
TGTGCCAGCAGCCAACTACTCAGGGAGGGTTCACCCCTCCACTTT
CASSQLLREGSPLHF
>many|NA|TRBV4-1|TRBJ1-5
TGCGCCAGCAGCCAAGGACAGAATAGCAATCAGCCCCAGCATTTT
CASSQGQNSNQPQHF
>many|TRBD1|TRBV19|TRBJ1-1
TGTGCCAGTAGTGGGGAACGACAGGGAATGGACACTGAAGCTTTCTTT
CASSGERQGMDTEAFF
>many|NA|TRBV30|TRBJ1-2
TGTGCCTGGAATCAGGGGAAAGAGGTTTATGGCTACACCTTC
CAWNQGKEVYGYTF
>many|NA|TRBV5-1|TRBJ2-1
TGCGCCAGCAGCTTGAGCACGGACAATGAGCAGTTCTTC
CASSLSTDNEQFF
>many|TRBD1|TRBV9|TRBJ1-4
TGTGCCAGCAGCCTCCGGGACAGGATGAATGAAAAACTGTTTTTT
CASSLRDRMNEKLFF
>many|TRBD1|TRBV6-1|TRBJ1-1
TGTGCCAGCAGTCTGAATCTTGGGACAGGGGAAGCTTTCTTT
CASSLNLGTGEAFF
>many|NA|TRBV5-1|TRBJ1-4
TGCGCCAGCAGCCCAAACCCACGGGGGGGAGGTGAAAAACTGTTTTTT
CASSPNPRGGGEKLFF
>many|NA|TRBV12-3/TRBV12-4|TRBJ1-1
TGTGCCAGCATGGGATGGGTGAACACTGAAGCTTTCTTT
CASMGWVNTEAFF
>many|NA|TRBV29-1|TRBJ2-1
TGCAGCGCGGCCAGGGGCAGCTCCTACAATGAGCAGTTCTTC
CSAARGSSYNEQFF
>once|TRBD2|TRBV20-1|TRBJ2-5
TGCAGTGCTGGGAGACTAGCGGGAGGGGTAGAGACCCAGTACTTC
CSAGRLAGGVETQYF
>NA|NA|TRBV28|TRBJ1-5
TGTGCCAGCAAACTCGGGGGTACGGGCAATCAGCCCCAGCATTTT
CASKLGGTGNQPQHF
>many|TRBD2|TRBV20-1|TRBJ2-1
TGCAGTGCTCCGGACGGTGGACTAGCGGAGCCTAATGAGCAGTTCTTC
CSAPDGGLAEPNEQFF
>once|TRBD1|TRBV12-3/TRBV12-4|TRBJ1-5
TGTGCCAGCAGTCCCTCCCGACAGGGTCCGTATAACAATCAGCCCCAGCATTTT
CASSPSRQGPYNNQPQHF
>NA|NA|TRBV28|TRBJ2-1
TGTGCCAGCAGTTTTAGAGGTGAGCAGTTCTTC
CASSFRGEQFF
>many|NA|TRBV3-1|TRBJ2-1
TGTGCCAGCAGCCAGGGAGAGGAGCAGTTCTTC
CASSQGEEQFF
>many|TRBD2|TRBV20-1|TRBJ2-1
TGCAGTGCTAGCCGTCCTAGCGGGCACCTCAATGAGCAGTTCTTC
CSASRPSGHLNEQFF
>many|NA|TRBV10-3|TRBJ1-2
TGTGCCATCAGTGATTTGGGGGTAAAAGCTAACTATGGCTACACCTTC
CAISDLGVKANYGYTF
>many|NA|TRBV12-3/TRBV12-4|TRBJ1-1
TGTGCCAGCAGCCTCTTATACCCGAAGGACAGATTACTAGGGAGAGCTTTCTTT
CASSLLYPKDRLLGRAFF
>NA|TRBD1|TRBV20-1|TRBJ1-1
TGCAGTGCTAGAGATGATTGGGGGACAGGGTTAGGAGGGTCGAACACTGAAGCTTTCTTT
CSARDDWGTGLGGSNTEAFF
>many|TRBD2|TRBV13|TRBJ2-5
TGTGCCAGCAGCCAAGAAGGAGCGGGAGGAGAGACCCAGTACTTC
CASSQEGAGGETQYF
>many|NA|TRBV2|TRBJ1-3
TGTGCCAGCAGTGACGGGTCTGGAAACACCATATATTTT
CASSDGSGNTIYF
>many|TRBD2|TRBV2|TRBJ2-1
TGTGCCAGCTCGCCAGATGTAGCGGGAGGGTACAATGAGCAGTTCTTC
CASSPDVAGGYNEQFF
>many|TRBD2|TRBV20-1|TRBJ2-1
TGCAGTGCTAGAGGGACTAGCGGGAGTCTCTACAATGAGCAGTTCTTC
CSARGTSGSLYNEQFF
>many|TRBD2|TRBV10-2|TRBJ2-7
TGCGCCAGCAGCCTTCTAGGACTAGAGGGCGAGCAGTACTTC
CASSLLGLEGEQYF
>many|NA|TRBV6-1|TRBJ2-5
TGTGCCAGCACCCCGACAGTCCAAGAGACCCAGTACTTC
CASTPTVQETQYF
>many|NA|TRBV2|TRBJ2-5
TGTGCCAGCAGCCCGTACAGGGAAGAGACCCAGTACTTC
CASSPYREETQYF
>many|TRBD1|TRBV29-1|TRBJ1-2
TGCAGCGCTTTGGCCGGGACAGCCAACTATGGCTACACCTTC
CSALAGTANYGYTF
>many|NA|TRBV20-1|TRBJ1-1
TGCAGTGCGCGGGCGGTCGGAAACACTGAAGCTTTCTTT
CSARAVGNTEAFF
>many|TRBD2|TRBV20-1|TRBJ2-1
TGCAGTGCTAGGTCGGGAAAGCGGGAGTGGGGGGAGCAGTTCTTC
CSARSGKREWGEQFF
>many|NA|TRBV3-1|TRBJ1-5
TGTGCCAGCAGCCAAGGGATCAATCAGCCCCAGCATTTT
CASSQGINQPQHF
>medium-sized|NA|TRBV7-9|TRBJ1-6
TGTGCCAGCAGCGGACGTGGACAGCAAAATTCACCCCTCCACTTT
CASSGRGQQNSPLHF
>many|NA|TRBV30|TRBJ1-1
TGTGCCTACGGGGGAAACACTGAAGCTTTCTTT
CAYGGNTEAFF
>many|TRBD2|TRBV6-2/TRBV6-3|TRBJ2-1
TGTGCCAGCAGTTACTCGAGGGCCGAGACTAGCGATTATGAGCAGTTCTTC
CASSYSRAETSDYEQFF
>many|NA|TRBV11-2|TRBJ1-1
TGTGCCAGCAGCTTCGGAAGGCGTATGAACACTGAAGCTTTCTTT
CASSFGRRMNTEAFF
>NA|TRBD1|TRBV20-1|TRBJ2-1
TGCAGTGCGAGGAAGACAGGGATCAATGAGCAGTTCTTC
CSARKTGINEQFF
>many|TRBD2|TRBV19|TRBJ2-1
TGTGCCAGTACGACGCTTAGCGGGAGCTCCTACAATGAGCAGTTCTTC
CASTTLSGSSYNEQFF
>many|NA|TRBV29-1|TRBJ2-4
TGCAGCGACCTGGGTCCTATGGACATTCAGTACTTC
CSDLGPMDIQYF
>few|NA|TRBV7-2|TRBJ1-1
TGTGCCAGCAGCTTACGGCTCACCGGGATGAACACTGAAGCTTTCTTT
CASSLRLTGMNTEAFF
>many|TRBD1|TRBV12-3/TRBV12-4|TRBJ2-5
TGTGCCAGCAAAGGGACAGGGGGCTTGGTGGAGACCCAGTACTTC
CASKGTGGLVETQYF
>many|NA|TRBV15|TRBJ2-1
TGTGCCACCAGCCCTCCTCGCGGGTCATACAATGAGCAGTTCTTC
CATSPPRGSYNEQFF
>many|NA|TRBV5-1|TRBJ2-3
TGCGCCAGCTTGGCCGGACTACAAGGAAGCACAGATACGCAGTATTTT
CASLAGLQGSTDTQYF
>NA|TRBD2|TRBV28|TRBJ2-3
TGTGCCAGCAGTCCCGGACTAGCGGGAGGCGGCACAGATACGCAGTATTTT
CASSPGLAGGGTDTQYF
>few|TRBD1|TRBV19|TRBJ1-2
TGTGCCAGTAGTAAGGGGGCTGACGGCTACACCTTC
CASSKGADGYTF
>NA|NA|TRBV7-9|TRBJ2-5
TGTGCCAGCAGCAGTTTGACAAGGGAAGAGACCCAGTACTTC
CASSSLTREETQYF
>many|NA|TRBV27|TRBJ1-1
TGTGCCAGCAGTCCCCAGGGTATATGGACTGAAGCTTTCTTT
CASSPQGIWTEAFF
>many|TRBD2|TRBV20-1|TRBJ2-1
TGCAGTGCTAGAGTCCCTCGTCGCGGGAGTTACAATGAGCAGTTCTTC
CSARVPRRGSYNEQFF
>many|TRBD1|TRBV20-1|TRBJ2-5
TGCAGTGCTAGAGATTTCTCCGGGACAGTCGAAGAGACCCAGTACTTC
CSARDFSGTVEETQYF
>few|NA|TRBV19|TRBJ2-2
TGTGCCAGTAGTAAAACAAGTCAGCCTGAGCACGGGGAGCTGTTTTTT
CASSKTSQPEHGELFF